This T cell receptor (beta chain) derives from a study of cytomegalovirus exposure and HLA in healthy donors. Overall study findings and caveats: Listed as cytomegalovirus-associated were about 160 TCR beta chains. CMV serostatus was the only recorded immune exposure for donors. Productive rates of about 87% or about 30% were seen for most TCR beta V segments in an earlier analysis.

The germline gives CDR1 GTSNPN, CDR2 SVGIG (reference sequence). This CDR3 is built from 13 residues. The V segment lost 8 bases and the J segment 5 bases; nucleotides outside the gene matches: 10. The PCR ran on 60 Vbeta and 13 Jbeta primers. Produced via immunoSEQ multiplex PCR; TCRdb's table is partial and in-frame only. The sample comprises about 160,000 clones, roughly 82% of which are singletons, and approximately 1.4% rests with the top ten. Comment on this clone: Its antigen remains unidentified.

The chain employs TRBV30 and TRBJ1-1; TRBD1 matches at 8 bases. The sequence was obtained from a girl aged 10 to 17 in good health and CMV-seropositive. Sequenced: PBMCs. CDR3 protein: CAGATGGSTEAFF. The CDR3 DNA is TGTGCCGGGGCCACAGGGGGTTCGACTGAAGCTTTCTTT.